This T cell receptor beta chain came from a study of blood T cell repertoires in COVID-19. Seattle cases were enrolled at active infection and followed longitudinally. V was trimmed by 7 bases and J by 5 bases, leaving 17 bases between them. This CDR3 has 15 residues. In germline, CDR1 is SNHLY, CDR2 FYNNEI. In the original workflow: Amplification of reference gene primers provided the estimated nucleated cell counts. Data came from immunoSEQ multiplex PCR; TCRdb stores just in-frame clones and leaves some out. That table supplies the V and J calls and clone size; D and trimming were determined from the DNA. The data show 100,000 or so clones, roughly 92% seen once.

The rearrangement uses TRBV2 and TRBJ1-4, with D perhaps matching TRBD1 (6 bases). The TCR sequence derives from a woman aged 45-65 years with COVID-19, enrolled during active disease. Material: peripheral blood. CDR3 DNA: TGTGCCAGCAAGGGCGGAAGGGGGTCGAATGAAAAACTGTTTTTT. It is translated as CASKGGRGSNEKLFF. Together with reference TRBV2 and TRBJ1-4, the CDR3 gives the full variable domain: EPEVTQTPSHQVTQMGQEVILRCVPISNHLYFYWYRQILGQKVEFLVSFYNNEISEKSEIFDDQFSVERPDGSNFTLKIRSTKLEDSAMYFCASKGGRGSNEKLFFGSGTQLSVL.